The 5 T cell receptor beta chains presented below share a single source sample, sequenced in a study of PD-L1 blockade in urothelial cancer (TCRdb year 2017). Reading the label with the study, this specimen's time point is: peripheral blood 6 weeks after treatment start. Library preparation employed the immunoSEQ multiplex PCR assay. TCRdb mirrors the immuneACCESS table, restricted to in-frame sequences. Some clones are absent from its copies; in checked studies, under half trace to an unresolved V gene, and the reason for the others is unknown. A total of fewer than 90,000 clones appear in this sample, 91% of them only once. The ten largest clones add up to about 0.87% of the sample. The sequences come from PBMCs, collected around atezolizumab (anti-PD-L1) treatment. The source of these receptors is a woman older than 75 with urothelial cancer.

The chain uses TRBV7-6 and TRBJ2-1; no clear D gene. Germline values: CDR1 SGHVS, CDR2 FNYEAQ. Trimming removed 2 bases from V and 0 bases from J, with 14 bases in between. The CDR3 spans 17 residues. The CDR3 is CASSLMLTGLSYNEQFF. For the CDR3, the DNA is TGTGCCAGCAGCTTAATGCTCACGGGTCTCTCCTACAATGAGCAGTTCTTC.

The J gene is TRBJ2-3, the V gene TRBV2; 10 bases match TRBD2. The CDR3 is 13 amino acids. Germline CDR1 SNHLY, CDR2 FYNNEI. The trim removed 8 bases at V and 5 bases at J, leaving 4 bases unmatched. The CDR3 loop is CASSSGSRDTQYF. CDR3 nucleotide sequence: TGTGCCAGCTCTAGCGGGAGTAGAGATACGCAGTATTTT.

The rearrangement links TRBV7-8 to TRBJ1-5; no clear D gene. Trimming took off 1 base at V and 4 bases at J, with 8 bases between the two ends. CDR3 length: 14 amino acids. In germline, CDR1 is SGHVS, CDR2 FQNEAQ. For the CDR3, the DNA is TGTGCCAGCAGCTTAGTGCGCGGGAATCAGCCCCAGCATTTT. Translation: CASSLVRGNQPQHF. Looking up the rest from reference TRBV7-8 and TRBJ1-5 gives the full variable domain: GAGVSQSPRYKVAKRGQDVALRCDPISGHVSLFWYQQALGQGPEFLTYFQNEAQLDKSGLPSDRFFAERPEGSVSTLKIQRTQQEDSAVYLCASSLVRGNQPQHFGDGTRLSIL.

This clone was seen more than once but under ten times. Other DNA sequences within the sample encode an identical CDR3. The rearrangement uses TRBV5-1 and TRBJ2-7; D uncertain. Germline values: CDR1 SGHRS, CDR2 YFSETQ. The CDR3 contains 13 residues. The V and J ends lost 0 bases and 3 bases respectively, with 7 bases between them. The CDR3 sequence: CASSLGQDYEQYF. The CDR3 region has the DNA TGCGCCAGCAGCTTGGGCCAGGACTACGAGCAGTACTTC.

The chain joins TRBV30 to TRBJ1-4; D gene ambiguous. CDR3 length: 12 amino acids. The ends were cut back, 5 bases at V and 0 bases at J, with 4 bases in the middle. Germline V gene sequence: CDR1 GTSNPN, CDR2 SVGIG (reference sequence). This CDR3 reads CAWAATNEKLFF. The CDR3 nucleotides are TGTGCCTGGGCAGCAACTAATGAAAAACTGTTTTTT. The variable domain in full, with the rest retrieved from reference TRBV30 and TRBJ1-4, is SQTIHQWPATLVQPVGSPLSLECTVEGTSNPNLYWYRQAAGRGLQLLFYSVGIGQISSEVPQNLSASRPQDRQFILSSKKLLLSDSGFYLCAWAATNEKLFFGSGTQLSVL.